These 26 T cell receptor beta chains were sequenced from one sample in a study of blood T cells in healthy people across ages. Primers used in a second PCR of roughly 6 to 11 cycles were a sample-barcoded 5' primer and a J-beta primer mix. A single record per CDR3 protein comes from TCRdb applying MiXCR to the 5' RACE reads. This sample has some 640,000 distinct CDR3 sequences, with around 48% found just once. The sequenced sample consisted of blood. These TCRs come from a woman aged 55 to 70 in good health.

The chain is built from TRBV5-1 and TRBJ2-5; D unresolved. V was trimmed by 3 bases and J by 0 bases, leaving 6 bases between them. This CDR3 region has 13 residues. The germline V gene has CDR1 SGHRS and CDR2 YFSETQ. CDR3 nucleotides: TGCGCCAGCAGCTCAGAGTACCAAGAGACCCAGTACTTC. It specifies CASSSEYQETQYF.

This clonotype was observed many times. The gene calls are TRBV7-2 and TRBJ1-6; 8 bases line up with TRBD1. This CDR3 has 13 residues. V lost 4 bases to trimming and J lost 12 bases; unmatched junction nucleotides: 5. Germline V lookup: CDR1 SGHTA, CDR2 FQGNSA. CDR3 loop: CASSSRTGQPLHF. CDR3 bases: TGTGCCAGCAGCTCTCGGACAGGGCAACCCCTCCACTTT.

This clonotype came up once. In DNA, the CDR3 is TGTGCCAGCAGTTCGATCAGCCCGAACACTGAAGCTTTCTTT. Translating it yields CASSSISPNTEAFF. The chain recombines TRBV6-6 with TRBJ1-1; unclear D gene. V lost 4 bases to trimming and J lost 1 base, with 10 bases between them. The germline V gene encodes CDR1 MNHNY and CDR2 SVGAGI (reference sequence). CDR3 length: 14 residues.

This clonotype came up a few times. The chain is built from TRBV7-2 and TRBJ2-3; 8 bases agree with TRBD1. The CDR3 is 14 amino acids. Germline assignment: CDR1 SGHTA and CDR2 FQGNSA. Trimming cost V 8 bases and J 4 bases; bases outside gene matches: 8. CDR3 coding DNA: TGTGCCAGCTCACCGGGACAGGTAGCAGATACGCAGTATTTT. It specifies CASSPGQVADTQYF.

The chain is built from TRBV20-1 and TRBJ2-1, with TRBD2 identical over 7 bases. Trimming removed 6 bases from V and 2 bases from J; junction bases left unmatched: 10. The germline CDR1 and CDR2 sequences are DFQATT and SNEGSKA (reference sequence). The CDR3 extends over 15 amino acids. The CDR3 DNA sequence: TGCAGTGCCCCTATGAGAAGCGGGGCCTACAATGAGCAGTTCTTC. This encodes CSAPMRSGAYNEQFF.

This CDR3 reads CASSQLTGVPYEQYF. CDR3 DNA: TGTGCCAGCAGCCAATTGACAGGGGTACCCTACGAGCAGTACTTC. The V call is TRBV7-6, the J call TRBJ2-7, with 8 bases identical to TRBD1. Germline trimming cut 5 bases from V and 2 bases from J; bases unmatched to any gene: 8. Germline CDR1 and CDR2: SGHVS and FNYEAQ. CDR3 length: 15 residues.

The chain recombines TRBV5-1 with TRBJ2-6, with D maybe TRBD2 (5 bases). This CDR3 has 15 amino acids. V gave up 3 bases and J gave up 2 bases, with 9 bases separating them. Germline V gene data show CDR1 as SGHRS and CDR2 as YFSETQ. The CDR3 protein is CASSCAGAGANVLTF. The CDR3 DNA reads as TGCGCCAGCAGCTGCGCCGGGGCTGGGGCCAACGTCCTGACTTTC. The whole variable domain, remainder taken from reference TRBV5-1 and TRBJ2-6, is KAGVTQTPRYLIKTRGQQVTLSCSPISGHRSVSWYQQTPGQGLQFLFEYFSETQRNKGNFPGRFSGRQFSNSRSEMNVSTLELGDSALYLCASSCAGAGANVLTFGAGSRLTVL.

The table lists this clonotype with a few counts. V and J are TRBV20-1 and TRBJ2-4; no definite D call. CDR1 is DFQATT, CDR2 SNEGSKA, per germline (reference sequence). The CDR3 has 12 amino acids. V dropped 3 bases and J dropped 5 bases, with 8 bases sitting between them. The CDR3: CSARASQNIQYF. The CDR3 DNA is TGCAGTGCTAGGGCCAGTCAAAACATTCAGTACTTC.

V gene TRBV20-1 combines with J gene TRBJ2-5, with a possible D match to TRBD2 (6 bases). CDR3 length equals 14 residues. With 5 bases removed from V and 5 bases from J, the gap between germline ends came to 18 bases. The germline V gene has CDR1 DFQATT and CDR2 SNEGSKA (reference sequence). As DNA, the CDR3 is TGCAGTGCTTTTCGGGACCTGGAGGGGGAGACCCAGTACTTC. As protein: CSAFRDLEGETQYF.

This sequence joins TRBV5-4 and TRBJ2-7; no clear D gene. The germline V and J ends were trimmed by 0 bases and 2 bases, with 12 bases remaining between them. Germline V gives CDR1 SGHNT, CDR2 YYREEE (reference sequence). The CDR3 covers 15 residues. The chain's CDR3 is CASSLGTSSAYEQYF. Written as DNA, the CDR3 is TGTGCCAGCAGCTTGGGCACATCTTCGGCCTACGAGCAGTACTTC.

V gene TRBV5-1 combines with J gene TRBJ1-1; tentative D call: TRBD1 (6 bases). The CDR3 covers 14 residues. CDR1 and CDR2 (germline): SGHRS, YFSETQ. With 5 bases removed from V and 4 bases from J, the gap between germline ends came to 15 bases. CDR3 protein: CASSFTGIGTEAFF. CDR3 nucleotides: TGCGCCAGCAGTTTTACAGGGATAGGCACTGAAGCTTTCTTT.

This clonotype appeared a single time. V and J are TRBV28 and TRBJ2-5, with 11 bases matching TRBD2. The DNA end is more similar to TRBJ2-7, so the J call may be wrong. This CDR3 has 15 amino acids. The germline V gene has CDR1 MDHEN and CDR2 SYDVKM. In DNA form, the CDR3 reads TGTGCCAGCAGTTTGACACTAGCGGGAGTAAACGAGCAGTACTTC. Translated, it gives CASSLTLAGVNEQYF.

The gene calls are TRBV29-1 and TRBJ2-5; perhaps TRBD2 as D (5 bases). CDR1 is SQVTM and CDR2 is ANQGSEA in the germline V gene. The CDR3 consists of 15 residues. With 4 bases removed from V and 4 bases from J, the gap between germline ends came to 19 bases. The CDR3: CSVVAGSTKGETQYF. In nucleotides, the CDR3 is TGCAGCGTTGTCGCGGGCAGTACAAAGGGAGAGACCCAGTACTTC.

For this clonotype: At one end the junction does not follow the germline gene, possibly because of a read error. This rearrangement joins TRBV7-2 to TRBJ1-6, with no clear D. Germline-derived CDR1 and CDR2 are SGHTA and FQGNSA. The CDR3 length is 16 residues. CDR3 nucleotide sequence: TGTGCCTGCAGCTTAGAAGTTATCTCCTATAATTCACCCCTCCACTTT. As protein: CACSLEVISYNSPLHF.

This clonotype was seen only once. This rearrangement joins TRBV6-2 or TRBV6-3 to TRBJ2-1; 14 positions agree with TRBD2. Germline CDR1 reads MNHEY; CDR2 reads SVGEGT. The CDR3 has 15 residues. With 0 bases clipped from V and 15 bases from J, the junction kept 7 bases outside the gene matches. CDR3 region: CASSYSGTSGSALFF. CDR3 in DNA: TGTGCCAGCAGTTACTCGGGGACTAGCGGGAGCGCCCTGTTCTTC.

The DNA for the CDR3 is TGTGCCAGCAGTTACGGGGGACAGGGGGTCGCATACCACAATGAGCAGTTCTTC. Protein sequence: CASSYGGQGVAYHNEQFF. The chain carries TRBV6-5 and TRBJ2-1, with 11 nucleotides matching TRBD1. The CDR3 length is 18 residues. The J segment lost 5 bases and the V segment lost 2 bases, leaving 11 bases of the junction unmatched. Germline V gene lookup returns CDR1 MNHEY and CDR2 SVGAGI.

The rearrangement uses TRBV13 and TRBJ1-2; no reliable D call. The CDR3 has 14 amino acids. Trimming shortened V by 5 bases and J by 8 bases, and 18 bases separated the two germline ends. Looked up from germline, CDR1 is PRHDT and CDR2 is FYEKMQ (reference sequence). CDR3 sequence reads: CASSGGPSEWGYTF. For the CDR3, the DNA is TGTGCCAGCAGCGGCGGGCCGTCGGAGTGGGGCTACACCTTC.

This clonotype was seen at least ten times. The chain has TRBV28 and TRBJ1-2; 7 nucleotides align to TRBD1. The CDR3 has 13 residues. V trimming: 5 bases; J trimming: 8 bases; junction bases outside the gene matches: 8. The germline V gene encodes CDR1 MDHEN and CDR2 SYDVKM. CDR3 residues: CASSIRQGLGYTF. For the CDR3, the DNA is TGTGCCAGCAGTATCAGACAGGGACTGGGCTACACCTTC.

This clonotype came up a few times. The genes are TRBV7-2 and TRBJ1-2; 8 nucleotides line up with TRBD1. CDR3 length equals 14 residues. CDR1 SGHTA and CDR2 FQGNSA come from the germline V gene. V dropped 3 bases and J dropped 7; count of bases not matched to a gene: 7. The DNA of the CDR3 is TGTGCCAGCAGCTTTTCCCAGGGGGCCGCTGGCTACACCTTC. Translated, it gives CASSFSQGAAGYTF.

The V and J genes are TRBV7-2 and TRBJ1-5; 8 bases fit TRBD1. The CDR3 has 14 residues. The germline V gene has CDR1 SGHTA and CDR2 FQGNSA. The V segment lost 4 bases and the J segment 6 bases; nucleotides outside the gene matches: 5. The CDR3 bases are TGTGCCAGCAGCTCGCGGACAGGGATTCAGCCCCAGCATTTT. Amino acids: CASSSRTGIQPQHF.

This clonotype was counted once. This chain uses TRBV5-1 with TRBJ1-1; tentative D call: TRBD1 (6 bases). The ends were cut back, 0 bases at V and 0 bases at J, with 12 bases in the middle. Per germline, CDR1 SGHRS and CDR2 YFSETQ. The length of the CDR3 is 16 residues. The DNA for the CDR3 is TGCGCCAGCAGCTTGGGGGGGGCGAATATGAACACTGAAGCTTTCTTT. Amino acids: CASSLGGANMNTEAFF.

This clonotype was recorded a few times. The genes are TRBV5-1 and TRBJ1-2; tentatively, D is TRBD1 (6 bases). V lost 0 bases, J lost 5 bases, and 20 bases lay in between. CDR3 size: 17 residues. Germline CDR1 and CDR2: SGHRS and YFSETQ. The CDR3 sequence: CASSLGGTPHQAYGYTF. CDR3 nucleotides: TGCGCCAGCAGCTTGGGCGGGACACCCCATCAGGCTTATGGCTACACCTTC.

This clonotype appeared a few times. The V call is TRBV6-6, the J call TRBJ1-6; possible D gene TRBD1, 6 bases. Germline V lookup: CDR1 MNHNY, CDR2 SVGAGI (reference sequence). Trimming removed 6 bases at V and 3 bases at J, with 9 bases between. CDR3 length equals 14 residues. The DNA for the CDR3 is TGTGCCAGCAGGTACAGGGACTATAATTCACCCCTCCACTTT. This encodes CASRYRDYNSPLHF.

This clonotype showed up just a few times. The CDR3 DNA reads TGTGCCAGCTCACCGACAACGGACTACGAGCAGTACTTC. Its translation: CASSPTTDYEQYF. The J gene is TRBJ2-7, the V gene TRBV18; D uncertain. The CDR3 totals 13 residues. Trimming stripped 3 bases from V and 3 bases from J, with 9 bases between. CDR1 is KGHSH and CDR2 is LQKENI in the germline V gene.

The CDR3 loop is CSASTPVGTDTQYF. The CDR3 DNA reads as TGCAGTGCTTCGACTCCTGTTGGCACAGATACGCAGTATTTT. J is TRBJ2-3 and V is TRBV20-1; D ambiguous. This CDR3 has 14 amino acids. V was pared by 5 bases and J by 1 base, with 13 bases between. The germline CDR1 and CDR2 sequences are DFQATT and SNEGSKA (reference sequence).

The V call is TRBV20-1, the J call TRBJ2-5; 7 bases match TRBD2. From germline, CDR1 is DFQATT and CDR2 SNEGSKA (reference sequence). The CDR3 runs to 16 residues. Unmatched junction bases numbered 16, after V lost 7 bases and J lost 2 bases. For the CDR3, the DNA is TGCAGTGTTGTCCGGACGAACGGGGGGTTTCAAGAGACCCAGTACTTC. Translation: CSVVRTNGGFQETQYF.